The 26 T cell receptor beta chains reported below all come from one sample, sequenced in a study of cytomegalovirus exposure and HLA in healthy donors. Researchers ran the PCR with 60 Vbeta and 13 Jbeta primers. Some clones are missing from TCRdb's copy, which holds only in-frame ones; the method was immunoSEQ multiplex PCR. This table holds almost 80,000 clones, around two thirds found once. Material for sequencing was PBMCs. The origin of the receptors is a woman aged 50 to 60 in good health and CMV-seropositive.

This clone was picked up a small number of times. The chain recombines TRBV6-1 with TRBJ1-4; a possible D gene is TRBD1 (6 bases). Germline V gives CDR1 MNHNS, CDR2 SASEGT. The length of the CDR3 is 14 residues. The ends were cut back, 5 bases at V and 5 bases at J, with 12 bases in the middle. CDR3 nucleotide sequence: TGTGCCAGCAGTCAGGACAGAATCAATGAAAAACTGTTTTTT. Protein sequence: CASSQDRINEKLFF.

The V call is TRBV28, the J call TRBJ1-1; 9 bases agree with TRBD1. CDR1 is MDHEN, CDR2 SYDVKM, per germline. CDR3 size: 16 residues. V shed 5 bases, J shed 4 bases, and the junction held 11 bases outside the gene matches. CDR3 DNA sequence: TGTGCCAGCAGTCCAACAGGGGGCGCCGGGGTCACTGAAGCTTTCTTT. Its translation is CASSPTGGAGVTEAFF.

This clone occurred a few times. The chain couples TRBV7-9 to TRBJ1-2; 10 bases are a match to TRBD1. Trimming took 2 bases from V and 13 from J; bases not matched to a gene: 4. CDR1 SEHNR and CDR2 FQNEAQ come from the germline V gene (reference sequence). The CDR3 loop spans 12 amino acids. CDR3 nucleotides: TGTGCCAGCAGCTTATCGGGACAGGGGTTCACCTTC. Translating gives CASSLSGQGFTF.

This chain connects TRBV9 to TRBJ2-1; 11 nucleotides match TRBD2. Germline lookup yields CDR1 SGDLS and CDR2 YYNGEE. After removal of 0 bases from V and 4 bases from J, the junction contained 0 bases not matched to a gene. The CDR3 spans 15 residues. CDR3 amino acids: CASSVGTSGYNEQFF. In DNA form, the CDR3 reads TGTGCCAGCAGCGTAGGGACTAGCGGGTACAATGAGCAGTTCTTC.

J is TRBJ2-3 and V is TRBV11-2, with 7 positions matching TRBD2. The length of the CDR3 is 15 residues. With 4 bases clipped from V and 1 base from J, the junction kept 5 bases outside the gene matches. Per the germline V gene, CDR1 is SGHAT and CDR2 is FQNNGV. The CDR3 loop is CASSSRTRGTDTQYF. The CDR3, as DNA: TGTGCCAGCAGCTCTAGGACTAGGGGCACAGATACGCAGTATTTT.

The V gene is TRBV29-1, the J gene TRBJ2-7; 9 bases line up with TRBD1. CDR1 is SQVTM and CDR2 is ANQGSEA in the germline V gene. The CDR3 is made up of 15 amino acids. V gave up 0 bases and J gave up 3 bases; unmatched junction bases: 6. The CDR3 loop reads CSVEDRQGGIYEQYF. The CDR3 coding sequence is TGCAGCGTTGAAGACCGACAGGGGGGAATCTACGAGCAGTACTTC.

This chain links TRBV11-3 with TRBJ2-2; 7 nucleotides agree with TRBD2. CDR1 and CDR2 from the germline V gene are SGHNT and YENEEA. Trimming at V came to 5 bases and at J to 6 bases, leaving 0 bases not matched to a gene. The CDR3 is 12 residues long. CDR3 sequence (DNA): TGTGCCAGCAGCCGGGGGGCCGGGGAGCTGTTTTTT. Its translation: CASSRGAGELFF.

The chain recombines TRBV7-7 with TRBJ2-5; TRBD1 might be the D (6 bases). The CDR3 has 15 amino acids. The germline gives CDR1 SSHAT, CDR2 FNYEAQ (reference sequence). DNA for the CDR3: TGTGCTAGCTCTCTGAACACGGGACAAGAAGAGACCCAGTACTTC. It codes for CASSLNTGQEETQYF.

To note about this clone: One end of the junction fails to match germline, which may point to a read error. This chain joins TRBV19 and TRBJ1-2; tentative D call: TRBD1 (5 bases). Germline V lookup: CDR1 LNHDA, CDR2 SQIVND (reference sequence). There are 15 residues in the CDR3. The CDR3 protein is CASSMQGLGDYGYTF. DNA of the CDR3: TGTGCCAGTAGTATGCAAGGGCTCGGGGACTATGGCTACACCTTT.

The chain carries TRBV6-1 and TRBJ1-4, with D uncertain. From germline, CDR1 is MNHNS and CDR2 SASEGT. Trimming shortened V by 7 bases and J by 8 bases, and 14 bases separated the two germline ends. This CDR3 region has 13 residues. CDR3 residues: CASNPYNGEKLFF. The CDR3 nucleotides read TGTGCCAGCAATCCATATAACGGGGAAAAACTGTTTTTT.

CDR3 loop: CSVGRETGGRIDTQYF. In nucleotides, the CDR3 is TGCAGCGTTGGGAGGGAGACGGGGGGCCGAATCGATACGCAGTATTTT. The chain has TRBV29-1 and TRBJ2-3, with D possibly TRBD2 on 7 matching bases. In germline, CDR1 is SQVTM, CDR2 ANQGSEA. This CDR3 is built from 16 residues. Trimming removed 4 bases at V and 6 bases at J, with 23 bases between.

In DNA, the CDR3 is TGTGCCAGCAGTCAACAGGGTTTTTCTGGAAACACCATATATTTT. Its protein product is CASSQQGFSGNTIYF. The chain has TRBV6-5 and TRBJ1-3; D possibly corresponds to TRBD1 (6 bases). There are 15 residues in the CDR3. Germline CDR1 MNHEY, CDR2 SVGAGI. Deletions cut 5 bases from V and 1 base from J, with 12 bases between.

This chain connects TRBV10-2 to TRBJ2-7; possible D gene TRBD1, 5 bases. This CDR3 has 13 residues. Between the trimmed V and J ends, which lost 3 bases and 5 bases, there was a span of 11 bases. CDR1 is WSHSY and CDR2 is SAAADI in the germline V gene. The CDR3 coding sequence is TGCGCCAGCAGTGACTCCCAGGGCCACGAGCAGTACTTC. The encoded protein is CASSDSQGHEQYF.

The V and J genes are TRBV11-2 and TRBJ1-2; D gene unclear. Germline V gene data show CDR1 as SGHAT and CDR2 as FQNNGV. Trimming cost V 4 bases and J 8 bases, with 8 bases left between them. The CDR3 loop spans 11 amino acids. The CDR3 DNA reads TGTGCCAGCAGCTCCACCGGGGGCTACACCTTC. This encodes CASSSTGGYTF.

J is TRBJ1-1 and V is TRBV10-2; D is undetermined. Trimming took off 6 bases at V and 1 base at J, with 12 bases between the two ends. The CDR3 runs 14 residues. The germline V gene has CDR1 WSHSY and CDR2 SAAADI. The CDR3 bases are TGCGCCAGCAGCGTCCCGGGATCGAACACTGAAGCTTTCTTT. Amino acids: CASSVPGSNTEAFF.

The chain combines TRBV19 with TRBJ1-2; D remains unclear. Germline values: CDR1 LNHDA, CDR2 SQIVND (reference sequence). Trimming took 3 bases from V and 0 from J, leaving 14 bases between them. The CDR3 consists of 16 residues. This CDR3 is CASSIGGDTANYGYTF. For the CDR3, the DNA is TGTGCCAGTAGTATCGGCGGGGATACGGCTAACTATGGCTACACCTTC.

The DNA of the CDR3 is TGTGCCAGTAGTCCCGGGGATCAGCCCCAGCATTTT. It translates to CASSPGDQPQHF. The chain uses TRBV19 and TRBJ1-5, with D uncertain. Germline-derived CDR1 and CDR2 are LNHDA and SQIVND (reference sequence). V was trimmed by 5 bases and J by 5 bases, leaving 7 bases between them. CDR3 length: 12 residues.

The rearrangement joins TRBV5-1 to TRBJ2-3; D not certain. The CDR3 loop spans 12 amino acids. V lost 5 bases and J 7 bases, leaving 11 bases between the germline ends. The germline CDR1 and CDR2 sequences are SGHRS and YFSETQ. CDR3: CASSYEPNTQYF. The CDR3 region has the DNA TGCGCCAGCAGTTACGAGCCGAATACGCAGTATTTT.

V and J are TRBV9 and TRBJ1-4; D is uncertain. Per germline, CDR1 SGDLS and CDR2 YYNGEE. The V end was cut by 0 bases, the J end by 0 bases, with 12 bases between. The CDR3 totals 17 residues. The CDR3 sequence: CASSVARRETTNEKLFF. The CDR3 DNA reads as TGTGCCAGCAGCGTAGCTCGCCGGGAGACAACTAATGAAAAACTGTTTTTT.

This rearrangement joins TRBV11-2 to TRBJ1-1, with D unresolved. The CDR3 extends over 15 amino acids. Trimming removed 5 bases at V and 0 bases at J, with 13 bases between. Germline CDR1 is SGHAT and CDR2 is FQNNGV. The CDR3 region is CASSLFPNMNTEAFF. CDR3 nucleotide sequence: TGTGCCAGCAGCCTATTTCCAAATATGAACACTGAAGCTTTCTTT.

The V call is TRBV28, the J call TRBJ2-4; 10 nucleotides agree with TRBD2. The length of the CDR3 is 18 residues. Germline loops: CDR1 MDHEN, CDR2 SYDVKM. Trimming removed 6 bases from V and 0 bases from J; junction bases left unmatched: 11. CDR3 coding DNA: TGTGCCAGCAGGCCACTAGCGGGGTCCCCAGTAGCCAAAAACATTCAGTACTTC. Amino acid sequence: CASRPLAGSPVAKNIQYF.

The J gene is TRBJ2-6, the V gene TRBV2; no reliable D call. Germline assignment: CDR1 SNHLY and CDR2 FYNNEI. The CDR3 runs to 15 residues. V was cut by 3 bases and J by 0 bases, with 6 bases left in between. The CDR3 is CASSDAVSGANVLTF. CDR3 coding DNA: TGTGCCAGCAGTGACGCGGTCTCTGGGGCCAACGTCCTGACTTTC.

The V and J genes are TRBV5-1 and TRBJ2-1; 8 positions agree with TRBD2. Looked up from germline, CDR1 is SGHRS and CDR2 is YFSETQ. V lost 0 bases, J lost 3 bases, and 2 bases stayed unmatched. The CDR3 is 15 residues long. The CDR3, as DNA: TGCGCCAGCAGCTTGGTCGGGGGGGACTACAATGAGCAGTTCTTC. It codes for CASSLVGGDYNEQFF.

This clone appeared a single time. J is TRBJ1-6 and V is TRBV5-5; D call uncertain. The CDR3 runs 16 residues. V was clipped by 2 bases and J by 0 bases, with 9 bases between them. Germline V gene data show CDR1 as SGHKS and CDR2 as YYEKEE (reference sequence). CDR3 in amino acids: CASSLGASSYNSPLHF. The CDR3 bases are TGTGCCAGCAGCTTAGGAGCTAGCTCCTATAATTCACCCCTCCACTTT.

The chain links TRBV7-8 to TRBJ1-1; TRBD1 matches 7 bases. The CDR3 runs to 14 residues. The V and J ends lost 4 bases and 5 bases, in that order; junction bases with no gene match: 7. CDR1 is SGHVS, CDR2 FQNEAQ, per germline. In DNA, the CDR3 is TGTGCCAGCAGCTGGAGCCAGGGGGGAACTGAAGCTTTCTTT. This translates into CASSWSQGGTEAFF.

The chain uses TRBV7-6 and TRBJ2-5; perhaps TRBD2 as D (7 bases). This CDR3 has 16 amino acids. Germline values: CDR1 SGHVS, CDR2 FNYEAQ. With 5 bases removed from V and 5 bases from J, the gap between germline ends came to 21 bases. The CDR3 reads CASSLSGGGFLETQYF. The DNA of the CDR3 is TGTGCCAGCAGCCTCTCGGGGGGCGGCTTTTTGGAGACCCAGTACTTC.